This TCR beta chain was found in a study of blood T cell repertoires in COVID-19. About the study: Samples came from the United States, Italy and Spain, spanning acute and convalescent COVID-19. In each case, the material was cDNA or gDNA derived from T cells, B-cell-depleted T cells, or PBMCs.

The CDR3 runs 14 residues. CDR1 is LNHDA and CDR2 is SQIVND in the germline V gene (reference sequence). With V trimmed by 7 bases and J by 5 bases, 7 bases remained unmatched. Original handling: Amplification with reference gene primers provided the estimates of nucleated cell counts. Clones were sequenced by immunoSEQ multiplex PCR, and TCRdb holds only the in-frame ones, with some missing. V and J calls and clone size are given by that table; D and trimming were obtained from the DNA. The sample contains hundreds of thousands of clones, about 86% of which appear only once. The genes are TRBV19 and TRBJ2-3, with 9 bases identical to TRBD1. The TCR comes from a woman older than 75 with acute or convalescent COVID-19. The sample was peripheral blood. CDR3 DNA sequence: TGTGCCAGTACCCGGACAGGGGATAGAGATACGCAGTATTTT. Protein sequence: CASTRTGDRDTQYF.